Listed here are 14 T cell receptor beta chains from one sample, sequenced in a study of T-cell memory formation after mild COVID-19 listed by TCRdb under 2021. The protocol used for the library was 5' RACE. Sequencing relied on an Illumina NovaSeq 6000. TCRdb reanalyzed the raw reads on its own, using fastp at Q25 for trimming and MiXCR for clone calling, and kept in-frame beta chains. Entries are consolidated by CDR3 protein sequence, retaining the most common genes and DNA. In this sample the table shows around 390,000 distinct CDR3 sequences, 16% of which occur a single time. Clones ranked in the top ten supply under 25% of the sample. The material sequenced was PBMCs or a T cell subset sorted from them (not recorded which). The receptors were sampled from a man aged 18 to 30 who had mild COVID-19 (a few samples of this study predate the infection). The sample titles of this study are shuffled in the database, so cell type and time point are left out; the donor was told from shared clones.

This clonotype showed up many times. The chain combines TRBV18 with TRBJ1-5; no definite D call. Germline-derived CDR1 and CDR2 are KGHSH and LQKENI. With 5 bases removed from V and 2 bases from J, the gap between germline ends came to 4 bases. The CDR3 is 12 amino acids. CDR3 in amino acids: CASSKGNQPQHF. CDR3 nucleotides: TGTGCCAGCTCAAAAGGCAATCAGCCCCAGCATTTT.

This clonotype has more than one count but fewer than ten. The chain carries TRBV5-1 and TRBJ2-1; 10 nucleotides agree with TRBD1. Looked up from germline, CDR1 is SGHRS and CDR2 is YFSETQ. The CDR3 has 15 amino acids. Trimming removed 2 bases from V and 5 bases from J; junction bases left unmatched: 4. The CDR3 is CASSLDRGPNNEQFF. DNA of the CDR3: TGCGCCAGCAGCTTAGACAGGGGGCCCAACAATGAGCAGTTCTTC. The variable domain in full, with the rest retrieved from reference TRBV5-1 and TRBJ2-1, is KAGVTQTPRYLIKTRGQQVTLSCSPISGHRSVSWYQQTPGQGLQFLFEYFSETQRNKGNFPGRFSGRQFSNSRSEMNVSTLELGDSALYLCASSLDRGPNNEQFFGPGTRLTVL.

The chain employs TRBV7-9 and TRBJ2-6; no reliable D call. Trimming took 4 bases from V and 4 from J, leaving 14 bases between them. In germline, CDR1 is SEHNR, CDR2 FQNEAQ (reference sequence). The CDR3 sequence is 16 residues long. The CDR3 region is CASSYIEVSGANVLTF. The CDR3 DNA follows: TGTGCCAGCAGCTACATCGAAGTCTCCGGGGCCAACGTCCTGACTTTC.

J is TRBJ1-5 and V is TRBV7-9, with D possibly being TRBD1 (6 bases). Germline CDR1 reads SEHNR; CDR2 reads FQNEAQ (reference sequence). V shed 5 bases and J shed 0 bases, with 14 bases lying between them. The CDR3 extends over 16 amino acids. CDR3: CASSENWTVSNQPQHF. For the CDR3, the DNA is TGTGCCAGCAGCGAGAACTGGACAGTTAGCAATCAGCCCCAGCATTTT.

This clonotype was picked up a small number of times. The gene calls are TRBV20-1 and TRBJ2-2, with D maybe TRBD2 (5 bases). CDR1 and CDR2 from the germline V gene are DFQATT and SNEGSKA (reference sequence). V was trimmed by 0 bases and J by 0 bases, leaving 11 bases between them. The CDR3 runs to 16 residues. CDR3 sequence reads: CSARDVRGTNTGELFF. CDR3 nucleotides: TGCAGTGCTAGAGATGTACGGGGAACGAACACCGGGGAGCTGTTTTTT.

The chain combines TRBV20-1 with TRBJ1-2; D possibly corresponds to TRBD1 (5 bases). Trimming cost V 0 bases and J 4 bases, with 18 bases left between them. The germline V gene encodes CDR1 DFQATT and CDR2 SNEGSKA (reference sequence). CDR3 length: 16 amino acids. The CDR3 nucleotides are TGCAGTGCTAGAGAGGTTCGCAGGGACCTGACCTATGGCTACACCTTC. Translation gives CSAREVRRDLTYGYTF.

The sample holds a few counts of this clonotype. The rearrangement links TRBV6-5 to TRBJ1-2, with D perhaps TRBD1 (6 bases). V lost 6 bases and J lost 6, with 11 bases in between. CDR3 length equals 12 residues. Germline values: CDR1 MNHEY, CDR2 SVGAGI. CDR3 DNA sequence: TGTGCCAGCAGCCCCCAGGGGAATGGCTACACCTTC. Amino acid sequence: CASSPQGNGYTF.

In its sample, this clonotype was seen a few times. This chain joins TRBV12-3 or TRBV12-4 and TRBJ2-3, with D maybe TRBD2 (6 bases). Trimming shortened V by 3 bases and J by 2 bases, and 15 bases separated the two germline ends. The CDR3 sequence is 16 residues long. Here the CDR3 reads CASSFGGEEVTDTQYF. Written as DNA, the CDR3 is TGTGCCAGCAGTTTTGGCGGGGAAGAGGTCACAGATACGCAGTATTTT.

This clonotype was seen more than once but under ten times. The chain employs TRBV4-1 and TRBJ2-7; 10 bases are shared with TRBD1. The CDR3 covers 16 residues. Germline loops: CDR1 MGHRA, CDR2 YSYEKL. With V trimmed by 2 bases and J by 0 bases, 4 bases remained unmatched. CDR3 in amino acids: CASSQFDRGHSYEQYF. The CDR3 DNA sequence: TGCGCCAGCAGCCAATTTGACAGGGGGCACTCCTACGAGCAGTACTTC.

The genes are TRBV20-1 and TRBJ1-2, with D unresolved. Trimming took off 3 bases at V and 4 bases at J, with 12 bases between the two ends. Per germline, CDR1 DFQATT and CDR2 SNEGSKA (reference sequence). CDR3 length equals 13 residues. CDR3 coding DNA: TGCAGTGCTAGTAAGCCGGGTCTCTATGGCTACACCTTC. Translation: CSASKPGLYGYTF.

In this sample, this clonotype turned up a few times. This chain connects TRBV7-9 to TRBJ2-3, with D perhaps matching TRBD1 (6 bases). Germline V CDR1 and CDR2: SEHNR, FQNEAQ (reference sequence). The CDR3 extends over 15 amino acids. With 5 bases removed from V and 8 bases from J, the gap between germline ends came to 20 bases. In nucleotides, the CDR3 is TGTGCCAGCAGCCGCGACAGGAGGAAGATGATTACGCAGTATTTT. Translated: CASSRDRRKMITQYF.

This clonotype was observed a handful of times. The CDR3 DNA reads TGCGCCAGCAGCTTGGTTGTTGGGGACAGGGGGAATGAGCAGTTCTTC. Its protein product is CASSLVVGDRGNEQFF. The chain carries TRBV5-1 and TRBJ2-1, with TRBD1 matching over 11 bases. Looked up from germline, CDR1 is SGHRS and CDR2 is YFSETQ. The CDR3 has 16 residues. J gave up 7 bases and V 0 bases, and 6 bases lay outside the gene matches.

This clonotype was counted between two and nine times. V is TRBV7-9 and J is TRBJ2-3; perhaps TRBD1 as D (6 bases). Trimming stripped 9 bases from V and 6 bases from J, with 13 bases between. The CDR3 covers 12 residues. Germline lookup yields CDR1 SEHNR and CDR2 FQNEAQ (reference sequence). The CDR3 DNA reads as TGTGCCAGTAAGGGGGTCGGGGATACGCAGTATTTT. Translation gives CASKGVGDTQYF.

The chain employs TRBV7-8 and TRBJ1-2; 9 nucleotides align to TRBD1. The length of the CDR3 is 11 residues. From germline, CDR1 is SGHVS and CDR2 FQNEAQ. After removal of 11 bases from V and 7 bases from J, the junction contained 5 bases not matched to a gene. The chain's CDR3 is CAGEDRGGYTF. CDR3 DNA: TGTGCCGGAGAGGACAGGGGTGGCTACACCTTC.